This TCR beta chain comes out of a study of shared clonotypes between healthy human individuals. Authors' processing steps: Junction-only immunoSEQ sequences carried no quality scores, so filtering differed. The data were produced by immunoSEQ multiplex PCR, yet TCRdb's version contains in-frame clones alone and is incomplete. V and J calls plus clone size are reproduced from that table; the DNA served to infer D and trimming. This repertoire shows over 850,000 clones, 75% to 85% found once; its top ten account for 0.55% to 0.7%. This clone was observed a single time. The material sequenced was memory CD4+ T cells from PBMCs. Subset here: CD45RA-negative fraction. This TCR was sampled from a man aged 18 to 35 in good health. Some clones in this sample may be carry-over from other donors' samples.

This CDR3 is CASRQNTDTQYF. DNA for the CDR3: TGTGCCAGCAGACAGAACACAGATACGCAGTATTTT. The chain uses TRBV2 and TRBJ2-3, with D uncertain. Trimming cost V 6 bases and J 2 bases, with 6 bases left between them. The CDR3 contains 12 residues. The germline V gene encodes CDR1 SNHLY and CDR2 FYNNEI.